The following is a T cell receptor (beta chain) sequence with its context. Its antigen is not identified. Trimming removed 0 bases from V and 5 bases from J; junction bases left unmatched: 6. This CDR3 is 16 amino acids long. Germline V gene sequence: CDR1 DFQATT, CDR2 SNEGSKA (reference sequence). Study results and limitations: The larger-cohort validation was restricted to a single TCR beta V-J rearrangement rather than whole repertoires. Tumor Tregs overlapped most with tumor, then blood, naive CD4+ cells.

After constant-region reverse-primer amplification, full-length variable regions underwent semi-nested PCR with Nested Universal Primer A. Each CDR3 protein is one row after TCRdb ran MiXCR on the 5' RACE reads. Found here are over 40,000 distinct CDR3 sequences, approximately 28% of them singletons; the top ten hold approximately 4.1%. The source material was tumor-infiltrating memory CD4+ T cells sorted from the breast tumor. Regarding subset: memory CD4+ T cells, CD4+CD45RO+CD25-. The chain links TRBV20-1 to TRBJ2-2; 10 nucleotides align to TRBD2. The TCR originated in a female donor with breast cancer. The CDR3 DNA is TGCAGTGCTAGAGATGGGGGGACTAGCGAGACCGGGGAGCTGTTTTTT. Its translation is CSARDGGTSETGELFF.